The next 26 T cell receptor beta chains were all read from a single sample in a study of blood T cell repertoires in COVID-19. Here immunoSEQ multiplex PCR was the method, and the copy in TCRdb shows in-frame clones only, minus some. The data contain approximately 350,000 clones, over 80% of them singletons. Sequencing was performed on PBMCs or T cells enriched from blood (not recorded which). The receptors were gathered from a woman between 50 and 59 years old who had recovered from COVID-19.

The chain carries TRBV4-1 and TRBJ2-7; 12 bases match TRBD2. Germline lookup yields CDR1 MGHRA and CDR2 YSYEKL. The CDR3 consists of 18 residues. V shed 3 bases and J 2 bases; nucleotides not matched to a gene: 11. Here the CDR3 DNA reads TGCGCCAGCAGCCAGGCAGACTTGACTAGCGGGAGAGCCTACGAGCAGTACTTC. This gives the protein CASSQADLTSGRAYEQYF.

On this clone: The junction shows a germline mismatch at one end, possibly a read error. The CDR3 sequence: CASSADSNSPWGYF. For the CDR3, the DNA is TGCGCCAGCAGCGCGGACAGCAACTCGCCGTGGGGCTACTTC. The chain carries TRBV5-1 and TRBJ1-2, with D perhaps matching TRBD1 (6 bases). Germline V gene lookup returns CDR1 SGHRS and CDR2 YFSETQ. CDR3 length equals 14 residues.

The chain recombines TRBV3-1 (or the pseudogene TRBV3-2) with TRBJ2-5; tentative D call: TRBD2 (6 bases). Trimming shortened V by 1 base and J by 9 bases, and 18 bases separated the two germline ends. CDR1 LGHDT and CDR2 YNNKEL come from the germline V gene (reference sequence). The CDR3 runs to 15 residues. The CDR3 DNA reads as TGTGCCAGCAGCCAAGGACTAGAACCAAATGGGGCCCAGTACTTC. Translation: CASSQGLEPNGAQYF.

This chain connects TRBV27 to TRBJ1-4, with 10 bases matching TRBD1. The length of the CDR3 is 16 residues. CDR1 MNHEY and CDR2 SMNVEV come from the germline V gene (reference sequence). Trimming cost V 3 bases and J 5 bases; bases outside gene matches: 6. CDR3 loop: CASSLTGGVLNEKLFF. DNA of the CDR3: TGTGCCAGCAGTTTGACAGGGGGCGTTCTCAATGAAAAACTGTTTTTT.

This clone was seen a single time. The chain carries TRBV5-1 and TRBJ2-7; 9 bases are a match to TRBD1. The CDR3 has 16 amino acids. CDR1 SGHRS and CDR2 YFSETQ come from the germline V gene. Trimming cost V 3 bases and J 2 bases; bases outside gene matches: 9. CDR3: CASSSIGQGSPYEQYF. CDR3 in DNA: TGCGCCAGCAGCTCAATCGGACAGGGGTCCCCCTACGAGCAGTACTTC.

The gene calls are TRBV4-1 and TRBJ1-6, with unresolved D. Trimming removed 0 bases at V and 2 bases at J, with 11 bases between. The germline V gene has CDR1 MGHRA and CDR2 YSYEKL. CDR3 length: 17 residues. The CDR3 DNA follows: TGCGCCAGCAGCCAAGATGTCGTTTTTACCTATAATTCACCCCTCCACTTT. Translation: CASSQDVVFTYNSPLHF.

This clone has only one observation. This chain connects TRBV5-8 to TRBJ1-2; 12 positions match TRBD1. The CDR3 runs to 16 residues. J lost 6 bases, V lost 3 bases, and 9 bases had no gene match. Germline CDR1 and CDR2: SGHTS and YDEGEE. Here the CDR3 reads CASSSGTGGPRDGYTF. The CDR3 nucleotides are TGTGCCAGCAGCTCCGGGACAGGGGGCCCCCGGGATGGCTACACCTTC.

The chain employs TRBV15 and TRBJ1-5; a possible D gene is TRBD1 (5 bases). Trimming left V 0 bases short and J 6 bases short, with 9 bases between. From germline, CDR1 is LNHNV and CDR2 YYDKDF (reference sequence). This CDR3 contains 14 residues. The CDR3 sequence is CATSRDRGGQPQHF. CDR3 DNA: TGTGCCACCAGCAGAGATCGGGGGGGTCAGCCCCAGCATTTT.

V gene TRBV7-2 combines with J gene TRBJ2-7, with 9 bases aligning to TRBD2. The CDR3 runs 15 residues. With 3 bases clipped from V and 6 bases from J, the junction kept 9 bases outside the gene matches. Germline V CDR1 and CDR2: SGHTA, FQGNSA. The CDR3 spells CASSFTSGFPGEQYF. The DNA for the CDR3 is TGTGCCAGCAGCTTCACTAGCGGGTTCCCGGGCGAGCAGTACTTC.

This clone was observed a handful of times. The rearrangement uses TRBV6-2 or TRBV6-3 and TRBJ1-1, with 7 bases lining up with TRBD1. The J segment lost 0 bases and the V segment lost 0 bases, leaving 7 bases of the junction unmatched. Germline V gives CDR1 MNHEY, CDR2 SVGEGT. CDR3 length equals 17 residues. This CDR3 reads CASSYSRDRSLNTEAFF. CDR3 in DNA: TGTGCCAGCAGTTACTCGAGGGACAGAAGTTTGAACACTGAAGCTTTCTTT.

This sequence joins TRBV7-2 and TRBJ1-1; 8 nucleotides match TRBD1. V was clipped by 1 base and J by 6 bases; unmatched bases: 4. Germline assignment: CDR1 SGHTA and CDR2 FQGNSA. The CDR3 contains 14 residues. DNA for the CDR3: TGTGCCAGCAGCTTAGACAGGGGGTTGTCTGAAGCTTTCTTT. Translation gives CASSLDRGLSEAFF.

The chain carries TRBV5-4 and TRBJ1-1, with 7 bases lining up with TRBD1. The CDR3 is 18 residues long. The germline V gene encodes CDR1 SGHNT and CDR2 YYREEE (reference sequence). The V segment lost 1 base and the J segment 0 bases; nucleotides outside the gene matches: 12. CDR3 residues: CASSLLRWGQPLNTEAFF. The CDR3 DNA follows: TGTGCCAGCAGCTTGTTAAGATGGGGACAGCCTTTGAACACTGAAGCTTTCTTT. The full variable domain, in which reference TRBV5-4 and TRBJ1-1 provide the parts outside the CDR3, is ETGVTQSPTHLIKTRGQQVTLRCSSQSGHNTVSWYQQALGQGPQFIFQYYREEENGRGNFPPRFSGLQFPNYSSELNVNALELDDSALYLCASSLLRWGQPLNTEAFFGQGTRLTVV.

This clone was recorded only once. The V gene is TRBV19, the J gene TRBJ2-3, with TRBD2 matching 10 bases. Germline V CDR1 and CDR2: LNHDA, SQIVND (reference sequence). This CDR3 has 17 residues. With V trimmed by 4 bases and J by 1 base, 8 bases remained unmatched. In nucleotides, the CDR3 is TGTGCCAGTAGTACCCTCCTACTAGCGGGGCGCACAGATACGCAGTATTTT. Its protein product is CASSTLLLAGRTDTQYF.

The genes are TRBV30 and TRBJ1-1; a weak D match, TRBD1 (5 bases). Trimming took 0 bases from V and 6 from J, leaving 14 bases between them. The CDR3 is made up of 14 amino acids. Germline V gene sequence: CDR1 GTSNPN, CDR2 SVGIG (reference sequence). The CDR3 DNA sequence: TGTGCCTGGAGTGTACTGCAGGGTATGGCTGAAGCTTTCTTT. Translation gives CAWSVLQGMAEAFF.

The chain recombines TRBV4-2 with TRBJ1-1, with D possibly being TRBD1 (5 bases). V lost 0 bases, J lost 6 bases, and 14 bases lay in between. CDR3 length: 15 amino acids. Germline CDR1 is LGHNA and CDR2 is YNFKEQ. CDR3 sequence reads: CASSQDLGLGAEAFF. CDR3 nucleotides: TGTGCCAGCAGCCAAGATTTGGGTTTAGGGGCTGAAGCTTTCTTT.

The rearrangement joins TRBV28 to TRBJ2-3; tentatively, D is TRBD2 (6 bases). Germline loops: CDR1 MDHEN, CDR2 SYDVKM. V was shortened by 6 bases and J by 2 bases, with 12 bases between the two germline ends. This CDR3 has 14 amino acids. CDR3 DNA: TGTGCCAGCAGGTCGTGGGACTCCACAGATACGCAGTATTTT. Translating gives CASRSWDSTDTQYF.

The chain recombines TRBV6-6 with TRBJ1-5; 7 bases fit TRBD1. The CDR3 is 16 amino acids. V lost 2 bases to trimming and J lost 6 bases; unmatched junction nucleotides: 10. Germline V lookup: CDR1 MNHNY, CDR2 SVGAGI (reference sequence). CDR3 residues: CASSYRTGARVQPQHF. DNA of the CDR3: TGTGCCAGCAGTTACCGAACAGGGGCTCGGGTTCAGCCCCAGCATTTT.

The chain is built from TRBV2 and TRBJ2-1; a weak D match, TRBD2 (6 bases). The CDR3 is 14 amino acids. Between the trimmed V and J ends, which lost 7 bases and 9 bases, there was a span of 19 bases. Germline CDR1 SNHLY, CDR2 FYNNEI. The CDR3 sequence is CASTAGGRVGEQFF. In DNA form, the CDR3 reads TGTGCCAGCACCGCCGGGGGTCGAGTGGGTGAGCAGTTCTTC. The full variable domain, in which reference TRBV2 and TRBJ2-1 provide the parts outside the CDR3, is EPEVTQTPSHQVTQMGQEVILRCVPISNHLYFYWYRQILGQKVEFLVSFYNNEISEKSEIFDDQFSVERPDGSNFTLKIRSTKLEDSAMYFCASTAGGRVGEQFFGPGTRLTVL.

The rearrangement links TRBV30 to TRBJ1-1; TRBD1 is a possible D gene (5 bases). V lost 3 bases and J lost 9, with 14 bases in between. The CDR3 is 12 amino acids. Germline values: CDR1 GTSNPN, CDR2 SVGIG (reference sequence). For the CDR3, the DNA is TGTGCCTGGAGCGAAGTTGCAGGGAAAGCTTTCTTT. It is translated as CAWSEVAGKAFF. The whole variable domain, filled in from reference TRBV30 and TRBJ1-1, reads SQTIHQWPATLVQPVGSPLSLECTVEGTSNPNLYWYRQAAGRGLQLLFYSVGIGQISSEVPQNLSASRPQDRQFILSSKKLLLSDSGFYLCAWSEVAGKAFFGQGTRLTVV.

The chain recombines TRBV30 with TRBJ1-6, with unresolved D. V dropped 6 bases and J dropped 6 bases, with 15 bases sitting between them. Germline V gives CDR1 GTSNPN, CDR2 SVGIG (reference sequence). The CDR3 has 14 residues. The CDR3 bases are TGTGCCTGTCGGCCGGGGTTGGGTAATTCACCCCTCCACTTT. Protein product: CACRPGLGNSPLHF.

CDR3 DNA: TGTGCCAGCAGCCTAGAGATCGGGACAGGGATTTTAAGCAATCAGCCCCAGCATTTT. The encoded protein is CASSLEIGTGILSNQPQHF. The J gene is TRBJ1-5, the V gene TRBV7-2; 9 bases fit TRBD1. The germline CDR1 and CDR2 sequences are SGHTA and FQGNSA. This CDR3 spans 19 amino acids. With V trimmed by 5 bases and J by 1 base, 15 bases remained unmatched.

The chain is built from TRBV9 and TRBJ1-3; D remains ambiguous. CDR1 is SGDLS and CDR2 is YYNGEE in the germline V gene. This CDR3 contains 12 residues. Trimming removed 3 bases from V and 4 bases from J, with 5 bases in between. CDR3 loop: CASSETGNTIYF. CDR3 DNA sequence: TGTGCCAGCAGCGAAACAGGAAACACCATATATTTT.

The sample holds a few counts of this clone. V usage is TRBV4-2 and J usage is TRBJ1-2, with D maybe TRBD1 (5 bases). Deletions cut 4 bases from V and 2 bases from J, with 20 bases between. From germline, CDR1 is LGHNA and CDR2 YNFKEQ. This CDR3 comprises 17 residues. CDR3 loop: CASSPSGVTGSNYGYTF. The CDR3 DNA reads TGTGCCAGCAGCCCTTCGGGGGTAACAGGTTCCAACTATGGCTACACCTTC.

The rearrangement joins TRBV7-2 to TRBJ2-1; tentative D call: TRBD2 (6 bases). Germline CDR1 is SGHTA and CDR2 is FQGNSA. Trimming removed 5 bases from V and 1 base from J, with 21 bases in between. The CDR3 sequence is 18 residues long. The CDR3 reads CASSPRGGRVHSYNEQFF. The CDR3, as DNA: TGTGCCAGCAGCCCTCGCGGAGGGCGGGTCCATTCCTACAATGAGCAGTTCTTC. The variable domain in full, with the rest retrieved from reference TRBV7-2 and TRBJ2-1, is GAGVSQSPSNKVTEKGKDVELRCDPISGHTALYWYRQSLGQGLEFLIYFQGNSAPDKSGLPSDRFSAERTGGSVSTLTIQRTQQEDSAVYLCASSPRGGRVHSYNEQFFGPGTRLTVL.

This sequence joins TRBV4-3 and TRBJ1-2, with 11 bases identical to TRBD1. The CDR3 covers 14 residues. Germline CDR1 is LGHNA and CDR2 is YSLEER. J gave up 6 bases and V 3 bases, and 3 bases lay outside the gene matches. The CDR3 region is CASSQGTGGHGYTF. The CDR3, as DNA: TGCGCCAGCAGCCAGGGGACAGGGGGGCATGGCTACACCTTC.

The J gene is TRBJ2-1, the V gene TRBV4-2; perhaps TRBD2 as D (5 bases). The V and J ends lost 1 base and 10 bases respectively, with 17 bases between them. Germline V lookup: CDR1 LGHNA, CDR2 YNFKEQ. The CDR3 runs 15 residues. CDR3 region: CASSQALNTRSEQFF. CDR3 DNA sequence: TGTGCCAGCAGCCAAGCCCTCAACACTAGGTCCGAGCAGTTCTTC.